This TCR beta chain was obtained from a study of vaccination and CD4 T cells after COVID-19. As for the study in general: The post-vaccine samples came a median roughly 70 days after dose two (range 14 to 241). A CEFX pool, an HIV-1 Nef pool, or no peptide went to control cultures. Overlapping SARS-CoV-2, HCoV-NL63, HCoV-OC43 and HCoV-229E spike peptides stimulated the cells. General study points: The study found that a median about 88% of reactive clones in convalescent patients appeared only post-vaccination.

Treatment denoted: approximately 9-day PBMC culture with coronavirus spike peptide pools or control peptides (ViraFEST assay). An Oncomine TCR Beta short-read assay was used to sequence the DNA from cultured CD4+ T cells. Via MiXCR, TCRdb re-called the PCR reads, giving one row per CDR3 protein. The sample lists around 13,000 distinct CDR3 sequences, roughly 26% seen once, with about 29% in the top ten. Germline CDR1 and CDR2: SGHDT and YYEEEE. With V trimmed by 2 bases and J by 3 bases, 7 bases remained unmatched. This CDR3 contains 16 residues. As regards this clonotype: The antigen is undetermined.

This specimen consisted of CD4+ T cells from blood, cultured in vitro, obtained before SARS-CoV-2 vaccination. The chain links TRBV5-6 to TRBJ1-5, with 8 positions matching TRBD1. This TCR was sampled from a human donor who received a COVID-19 vaccine. This CDR3 reads CASSFRGTGANQPQHF. CDR3 sequence (DNA): TGTGCCAGCAGCTTCCGGGGGACAGGTGCCAATCAGCCCCAGCATTTT.